These 8 T cell receptor beta chains were all obtained from the same sample, sequenced in a study of beta chain features in type 1 diabetes. Sequenced material consisted of expressed TCRB transcripts (all of the isolated RNA was reverse transcribed). TCRdb's table, derived via immunoSEQ multiplex PCR, lists solely in-frame clones and lacks some. The top ten clones hold more than 0.08% of a sample with just over 600,000 clones, roughly a sixth of them seen once. Sequenced material: naive CD4+ T cells from blood. Every receptor here comes from a man between 18 and 29 years old in good health.

This clone occurred a few times. The rearrangement uses TRBV5-1 and TRBJ2-1; 8 bases are a match to TRBD2. V was clipped by 4 bases and J by 8 bases; unmatched bases: 26. CDR3 size: 20 residues. The germline gives CDR1 SGHRS, CDR2 YFSETQ. This CDR3 is CASSGAGDRYRGLALYEQFF. The DNA for the CDR3 is TGCGCCAGCAGCGGCGCAGGGGACCGGTACCGAGGACTAGCTCTCTATGAGCAGTTCTTC.

This clone has only a few counts. The V and J genes are TRBV29-1 and TRBJ2-2, with TRBD1 matching 8 bases. This CDR3 is built from 16 residues. Trimming at V came to 7 bases and at J to 2 bases, leaving 12 bases not matched to a gene. The V gene's germline CDR1 is SQVTM and CDR2 ANQGSEA. This chain's CDR3 is CSAPTPGGHNTGELFF. The CDR3, as DNA: TGCAGCGCACCAACCCCAGGGGGCCACAACACCGGGGAGCTGTTTTTT.

The genes are TRBV30 and TRBJ1-1; 8 nucleotides line up with TRBD1. CDR1 is GTSNPN and CDR2 is SVGIG in the germline V gene (reference sequence). The CDR3 runs to 15 residues. V lost 3 bases to trimming and J lost 4 bases; unmatched junction nucleotides: 10. CDR3 residues: CAWSPDRGRGTEAFF. The CDR3 DNA sequence: TGTGCCTGGAGCCCTGACAGGGGACGGGGCACTGAAGCTTTCTTT.

The J gene is TRBJ1-1, the V gene TRBV14; a weak D match, TRBD1 (6 bases). V shed 5 bases and J shed 1 base, with 11 bases lying between them. The germline V gene has CDR1 SGHDN and CDR2 FVKESK. This CDR3 comprises 14 residues. CDR3 sequence reads: CASSGRGGNTEAFF. The DNA of the CDR3 is TGTGCCAGCAGCGGACGAGGGGGGAACACTGAAGCTTTCTTT.

This clone was seen a few times. The V gene is TRBV7-3, the J gene TRBJ1-2; possible D gene TRBD1, 5 bases. The germline V gene encodes CDR1 SGHTA and CDR2 FQGTGA. There are 13 residues in the CDR3. V lost 5 bases and J 6 bases, leaving 13 bases between the germline ends. CDR3 DNA: TGTGCCAGCAGCCCTGGGGGGGGTGATGGCTACACCTTC. Amino acid sequence: CASSPGGGDGYTF.

This clone was counted a few times. The J gene is TRBJ2-7, the V gene TRBV18; D possibly matches TRBD1 or TRBD2 (5 bases each). Germline CDR1 is KGHSH and CDR2 is LQKENI. V dropped 3 bases and J dropped 4 bases, with 22 bases sitting between them. The CDR3 spans 17 residues. The DNA of the CDR3 is TGTGCCAGCTCACCTTTGAGAATTGGGGCGGCGGGTTACGAGCAGTACTTC. Translating it yields CASSPLRIGAAGYEQYF.

This chain joins TRBV5-1 and TRBJ2-7, with D maybe TRBD2 (5 bases). Germline CDR1 reads SGHRS; CDR2 reads YFSETQ. The CDR3 covers 14 residues. V shed 0 bases and J shed 7 bases, with 14 bases lying between them. CDR3 loop: CASSLDASPGEQYF. CDR3 sequence (DNA): TGCGCCAGCAGCTTGGATGCCTCCCCGGGGGAGCAGTACTTC.

The CDR3 nucleotides read TGTGCCAGCAGCAAGGGACTAGCGGGGGGCGAGCAGTACTTC. Translated, it gives CASSKGLAGGEQYF. The chain joins TRBV11-2 to TRBJ2-7, with 15 bases lining up with TRBD2. Germline V gene data show CDR1 as SGHAT and CDR2 as FQNNGV. Trimming removed 5 bases from V and 6 bases from J; junction bases left unmatched: 2. CDR3 length: 14 residues. Together with reference TRBV11-2 and TRBJ2-7, the CDR3 gives the full variable domain: EAGVAQSPRYKIIEKRQSVAFWCNPISGHATLYWYQQILGQGPKLLIQFQNNGVVDDSQLPKDRFSAERLKGVDSTLKIQPAKLEDSAVYLCASSKGLAGGEQYFGPGTRLTVT.